The sample holds a few counts of the clone carrying this T cell receptor (beta chain). This CDR3 is built from 15 residues. Per germline, CDR1 LGHDT and CDR2 YNNKEL (reference sequence). V dropped 4 bases and J dropped 7; count of bases not matched to a gene: 6. TCRdb re-derived calls from the 5' RACE reads in MiXCR, one entry per CDR3 protein. The table records 68,000 or so distinct CDR3 sequences, 16% of them present only once. The entry originates in a study of T-cell memory formation after mild COVID-19. The clonotype was recovered from an adult woman who had mild COVID-19 (a few samples of this study predate the infection). Cell type and time point are not known. The chain is built from TRBV3-1 and TRBJ2-1, with 11 nucleotides matching TRBD2. Sequenced material: PBMCs or a T cell subset sorted from them (not recorded which). This CDR3 is CASSPTSGRGNEQFF. DNA of the CDR3: TGTGCCAGCAGCCCAACTAGCGGGAGAGGGAATGAGCAGTTCTTC.